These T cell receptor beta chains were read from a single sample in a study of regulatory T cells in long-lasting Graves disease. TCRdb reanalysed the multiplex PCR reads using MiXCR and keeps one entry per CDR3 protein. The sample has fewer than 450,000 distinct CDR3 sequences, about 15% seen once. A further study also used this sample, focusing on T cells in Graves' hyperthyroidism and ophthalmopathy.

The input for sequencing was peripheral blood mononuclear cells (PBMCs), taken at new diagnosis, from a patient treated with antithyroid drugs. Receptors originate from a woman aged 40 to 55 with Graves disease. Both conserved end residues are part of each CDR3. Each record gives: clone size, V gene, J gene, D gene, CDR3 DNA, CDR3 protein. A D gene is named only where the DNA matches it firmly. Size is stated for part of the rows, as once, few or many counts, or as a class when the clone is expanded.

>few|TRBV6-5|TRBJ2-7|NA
TGTGCCAGCAGTTACCGAGGGCAGTCCTACGAGCAGTACTTC
CASSYRGQSYEQYF
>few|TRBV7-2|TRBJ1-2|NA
TGTGCCAGCAGCGACGGACTCCTCACCTATGGCTACACCTTC
CASSDGLLTYGYTF
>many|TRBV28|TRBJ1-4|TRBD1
TGTGCCAGCAGTCAAAACAGGGGAACTAATGAAAAACTGTTTTTT
CASSQNRGTNEKLFF
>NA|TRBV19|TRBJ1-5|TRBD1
TGTGCCAGTAGGGACAGGGGAGGTCATCAGCCCCAGCATTTT
CASRDRGGHQPQHF
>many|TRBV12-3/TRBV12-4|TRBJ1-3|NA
TGTGCCAGCAGTTTACGTGGCACCAGCTCTGGAAACACCATATATTTT
CASSLRGTSSGNTIYF
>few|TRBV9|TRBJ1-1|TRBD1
TGTGCCAGCAGCGTAGGTCCCCCCCAGGGGGCTAGGACTGAAGCTTTCTTT
CASSVGPPQGARTEAFF
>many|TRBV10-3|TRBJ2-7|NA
TGTGCCATCAGTGTTGGAGTCGGGCCCTACGAGCAGTACTTC
CAISVGVGPYEQYF
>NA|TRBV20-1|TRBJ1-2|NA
TGCAGTGCTAGAGTCCGGAGATCATTCTATGGCTGCACCTTC
CSARVRRSFYGCTF
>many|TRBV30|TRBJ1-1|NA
TGTGCCTGGACTGGGGGGGCGCAGGGTGAAGCTTTCTTT
CAWTGGAQGEAFF
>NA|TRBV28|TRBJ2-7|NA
TGTGCCAGCAAGGTTAGTGGGGCTTACGAGCAGTACTTC
CASKVSGAYEQYF
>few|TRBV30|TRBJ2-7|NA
TGTGCCTGGAAGGGACTGCCTACCTACGAGCAGTACTTC
CAWKGLPTYEQYF
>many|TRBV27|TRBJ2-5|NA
TGTGCCAGTTCCATATCAGGGGTAGAGACCCAGTACTTC
CASSISGVETQYF
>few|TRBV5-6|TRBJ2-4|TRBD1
TGTGCCAGCAGCTCTAGGACAGGGGGCAACATTCAGTACTTC
CASSSRTGGNIQYF
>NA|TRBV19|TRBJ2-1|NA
TGTGCCAGTAGTATCCCCAAGGGTGCAACGAAGAGCTCCTACAATGAGCAGTTCTTC
CASSIPKGATKSSYNEQFF
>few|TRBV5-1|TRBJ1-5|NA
TGCGCCAGCAGCTTGGGCTCGGGGGATCAGCCCCAGCATTTT
CASSLGSGDQPQHF
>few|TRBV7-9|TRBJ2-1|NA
TGTGCCAGCAGCTTAGATCAGTTCAATGAGCAGTTCTTC
CASSLDQFNEQFF
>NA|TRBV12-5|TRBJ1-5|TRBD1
TGTGCTAGTGGACAACACAGGGGATGGATTCAGCCCCAGCATTTT
CASGQHRGWIQPQHF
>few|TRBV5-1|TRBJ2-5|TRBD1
TGCGCCAGCAGCATCGAGACAGGGGGCGCGGAGACCCAGTACTTC
CASSIETGGAETQYF
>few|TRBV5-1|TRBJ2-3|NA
TGCGCCAGCAGCTTGGGGGTAGATTTTCCCACAGATACGCAGTATTTT
CASSLGVDFPTDTQYF
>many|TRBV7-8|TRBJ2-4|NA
TGTGCCAGCAGCCCCGGACAGCTAGCCAAAAACATTCAGTACTTC
CASSPGQLAKNIQYF
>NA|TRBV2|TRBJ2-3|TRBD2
TGTGCCAGCAGTGCCCAAAGCGGGAAGGGAGATACGCAGTATTTT
CASSAQSGKGDTQYF
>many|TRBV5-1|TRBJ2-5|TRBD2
TGCGCCAGCAGAATGGGGGAGGGCCTTTGGGAGACCCAGTACTTC
CASRMGEGLWETQYF
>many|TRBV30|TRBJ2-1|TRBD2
TGTGCCTGGAATGGACTAGCGGGAGAGTGGGCCTACAATGAGCAGTTCTTC
CAWNGLAGEWAYNEQFF
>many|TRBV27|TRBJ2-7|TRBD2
TGTGCCAGCCGATATCGACTAGCGGGAGAGCAGTACTTC
CASRYRLAGEQYF
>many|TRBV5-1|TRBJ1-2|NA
TGCGCCAGCAGGCCAGAAGCTAACTATGGCTACACCTTC
CASRPEANYGYTF
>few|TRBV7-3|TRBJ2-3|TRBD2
TGTGCCAGCAGCCGGACTAGCGCCAGCACAGATACGCAGTATTTT
CASSRTSASTDTQYF
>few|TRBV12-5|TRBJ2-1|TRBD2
TGTGCTAGTGGTTTGGTCACTAGCGGGAGGGCCCACAATGAGCAGTTCTTC
CASGLVTSGRAHNEQFF
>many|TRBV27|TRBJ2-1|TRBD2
TGTGCCAGCAGTTTATTTAGCGGGAGCAGGTACAATGAGCAGTTCTTC
CASSLFSGSRYNEQFF
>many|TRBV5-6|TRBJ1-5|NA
TGTGCCAGCAGCTTGAATACGTACGGGGGCGCCTCGGGTCAGCCCCAGCATTTT
CASSLNTYGGASGQPQHF
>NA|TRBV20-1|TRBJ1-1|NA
TGCAGTGCTAGAACAATACAGGGAACTGAAGCTTTCTTT
CSARTIQGTEAFF
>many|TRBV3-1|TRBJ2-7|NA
TGTGCCAGCAGCGAAGCTGGGAGCGGCCACTACGAGCAGTACTTC
CASSEAGSGHYEQYF
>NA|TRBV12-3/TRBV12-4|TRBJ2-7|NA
TGTGCCAGCAGTCCTAATTCTCCCCTCTACGAGCAGTACTTC
CASSPNSPLYEQYF
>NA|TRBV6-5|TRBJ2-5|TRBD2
TGTGCCAGCAGTTACTCTGGGCCTAGCGGGAGTCGGGAGACCCAGTACTTC
CASSYSGPSGSRETQYF
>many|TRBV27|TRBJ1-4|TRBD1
TGTGCCAGCAGTCAGGGGGGGCCTTATGAAAAACTGTTTTTT
CASSQGGPYEKLFF
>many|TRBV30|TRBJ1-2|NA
TGTGCCTGGAGTGCCCTCGGGCCCCGAGACTATGGCTACACCTTC
CAWSALGPRDYGYTF
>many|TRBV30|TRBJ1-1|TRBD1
TGTGCCTGGAGTGTCGGGACAGGGCTACTGGAAGCTTTCTTT
CAWSVGTGLLEAFF
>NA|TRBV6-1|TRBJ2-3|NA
TGTGCCAGCAGTCTCCCCGGTGGAGTCCCCACAGATACGCAGTATTTT
CASSLPGGVPTDTQYF
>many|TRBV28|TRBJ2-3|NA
TGTGCCAGCTGGAGGGTCGCGGATACGCAGTATTTT
CASWRVADTQYF
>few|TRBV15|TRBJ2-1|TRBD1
TGTGCCACCAGCAGACTACAGGGGGCTTATGACAATGAGCAGTTCTTC
CATSRLQGAYDNEQFF
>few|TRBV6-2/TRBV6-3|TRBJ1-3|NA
TGTGCCACCAAACCTCGACATTACTCTGGAAACACCATATATTTT
CATKPRHYSGNTIYF
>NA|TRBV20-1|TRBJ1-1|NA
TGCAACCCCAAACGGCAGGACGGCACTGAAGCTTTCTTT
CNPKRQDGTEAFF
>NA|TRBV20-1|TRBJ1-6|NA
TGCAGTGCTAGTTTTTCGACCCAGGGCCCCCTCCACTTT
CSASFSTQGPLHF
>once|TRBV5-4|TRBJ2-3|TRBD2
TGTGCCAGCGCCGGGACTAGCGACACAGATACGCAGTATTTT
CASAGTSDTDTQYF
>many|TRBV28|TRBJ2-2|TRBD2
TGTGCCAGCAGTTTGGTAACTAGCGGGGTCACCGGGGAGCTGTTTTTT
CASSLVTSGVTGELFF
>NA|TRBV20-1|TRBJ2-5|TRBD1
TGCAGTGCTAGGGACAGGTCGGAGACCCAGTACTTC
CSARDRSETQYF
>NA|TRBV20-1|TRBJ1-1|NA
TGCAGTGCTAGGGTTCTTGAAGCTTTCTTT
CSARVLEAFF
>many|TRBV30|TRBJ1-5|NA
TGTGCCTGGAGTGCGGGCGGGAGTTATAGCAATCAGCCCCAGCATTTT
CAWSAGGSYSNQPQHF
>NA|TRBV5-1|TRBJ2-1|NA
TGCGCCAGCAGCTTGGGCCCAGGAAACAATGAGCAGTTCTTC
CASSLGPGNNEQFF
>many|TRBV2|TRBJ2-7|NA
TGTGCCAGCATAGGGACACTGGAGCAGTACTTC
CASIGTLEQYF
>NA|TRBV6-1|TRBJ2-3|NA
TGTGCCAGCATTTCCCGGGAGTGGGCCGCAGATACGCAGTATTTT
CASISREWAADTQYF
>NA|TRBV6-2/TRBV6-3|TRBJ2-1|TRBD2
TGTGCCAGCAGCCGAGAGAGCGGGAGGCCCTACAATGAGCAGTTCTTC
CASSRESGRPYNEQFF
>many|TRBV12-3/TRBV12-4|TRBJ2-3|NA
TGTGCCAGCAGCTTCCCCAGGGGGGTCCCAGATACGCAGTATTTT
CASSFPRGVPDTQYF
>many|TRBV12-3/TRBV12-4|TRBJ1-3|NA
TGTGCCAGCAGTTTATTTTGGGGGATCGATGGAAACACCATATATTTT
CASSLFWGIDGNTIYF
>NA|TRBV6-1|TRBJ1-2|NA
TGTGCCAGCAGCGACCCGACCGATCGAGCTAACTATGGCTACACCTTC
CASSDPTDRANYGYTF